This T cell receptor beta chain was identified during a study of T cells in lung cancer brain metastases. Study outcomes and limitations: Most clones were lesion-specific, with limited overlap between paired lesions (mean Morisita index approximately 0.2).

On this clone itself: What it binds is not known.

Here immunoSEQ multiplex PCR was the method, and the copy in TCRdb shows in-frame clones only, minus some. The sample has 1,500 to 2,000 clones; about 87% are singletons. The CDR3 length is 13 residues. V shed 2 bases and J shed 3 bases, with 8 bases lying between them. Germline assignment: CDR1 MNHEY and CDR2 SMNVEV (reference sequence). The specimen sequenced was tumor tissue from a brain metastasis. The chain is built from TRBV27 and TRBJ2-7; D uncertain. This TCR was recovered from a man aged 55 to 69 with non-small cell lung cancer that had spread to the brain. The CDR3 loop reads CASSLKGYYEQYF. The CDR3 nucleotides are TGTGCCAGCAGTTTAAAAGGCTACTACGAGCAGTACTTC.